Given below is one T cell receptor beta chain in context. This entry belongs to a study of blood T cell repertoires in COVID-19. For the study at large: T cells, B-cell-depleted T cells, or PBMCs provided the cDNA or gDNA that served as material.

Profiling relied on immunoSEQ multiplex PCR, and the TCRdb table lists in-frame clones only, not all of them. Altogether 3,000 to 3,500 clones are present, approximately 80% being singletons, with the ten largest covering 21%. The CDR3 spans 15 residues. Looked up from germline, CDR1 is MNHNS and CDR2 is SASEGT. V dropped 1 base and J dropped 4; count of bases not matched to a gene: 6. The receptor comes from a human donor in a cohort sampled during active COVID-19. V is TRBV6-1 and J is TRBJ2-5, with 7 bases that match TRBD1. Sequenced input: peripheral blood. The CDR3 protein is CASSEGGGGGETQYF. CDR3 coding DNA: TGTGCCAGCAGTGAAGGAGGGGGCGGTGGAGAGACCCAGTACTTC.